Listed here are 2 T cell receptor beta chains from one sample, sequenced in a study of response to subunit inactivated influenza vaccine. TCRdb independently ran MiXCR on the RT-PCR reads; one entry per CDR3 protein. The data contain hundreds of thousands of distinct CDR3 sequences, 21% of them singletons. The sequenced sample was PBMCs from blood, obtained around 22 months after vaccination. The receptors come from a man in his fifties or sixties who received an inactivated influenza vaccine.

This chain uses TRBV14 with TRBJ2-3; a weak D match, TRBD2 (6 bases). From germline, CDR1 is SGHDN and CDR2 FVKESK. The CDR3 runs 14 residues. V was shortened by 4 bases and J by 7 bases, with 15 bases between the two germline ends. The CDR3: CASSPSGSMNTQYF. The CDR3 DNA sequence: TGTGCCAGCAGCCCCTCCGGGAGCATGAATACGCAGTATTTT.

This chain joins TRBV20-1 and TRBJ1-4; 10 bases match TRBD1. Per the germline V gene, CDR1 is DFQATT and CDR2 is SNEGSKA (reference sequence). V gave up 4 bases and J gave up 8 bases; unmatched junction bases: 7. The CDR3 is made up of 14 amino acids. This CDR3 reads CSAIGTGDAEKLFF. Here the CDR3 DNA reads TGCAGTGCTATTGGGACAGGGGACGCCGAAAAACTGTTTTTT.